The clone carrying this T cell receptor beta chain is a singleton in its sample. The antigen remains unidentified. Generated by immunoSEQ multiplex PCR, the TCRdb table keeps only in-frame clones and is missing some. The repertoire holds approximately 120,000 clones, with about 90% as singletons. Germline assignment: CDR1 SGDLS and CDR2 YYNGEE. Trimming took 0 bases from V and 3 from J, leaving 9 bases between them. CDR3 size: 14 residues. The sample originates from a study of T cell responses to AZD1222 COVID-19 vaccine. Across the whole study: Combined were second doses at about 4 or about 12 weeks. Overall study findings and caveats: Females outnumbered males among donors, who were mostly white British; clonal diversity was possibly underestimated. Baseline seropositivity occurred in only six AZD1222 recipients.

Sequencing was performed on peripheral blood, taken on day 0 of AZD1222 vaccination. This TCR was recovered from an adult in good health. The rearrangement joins TRBV9 to TRBJ1-1; D is unresolved. The DNA for the CDR3 is TGTGCCAGCAGCGTAGTTGGCACTTACACTGAAGCTTTCTTT. This sequence encodes CASSVVGTYTEAFF.